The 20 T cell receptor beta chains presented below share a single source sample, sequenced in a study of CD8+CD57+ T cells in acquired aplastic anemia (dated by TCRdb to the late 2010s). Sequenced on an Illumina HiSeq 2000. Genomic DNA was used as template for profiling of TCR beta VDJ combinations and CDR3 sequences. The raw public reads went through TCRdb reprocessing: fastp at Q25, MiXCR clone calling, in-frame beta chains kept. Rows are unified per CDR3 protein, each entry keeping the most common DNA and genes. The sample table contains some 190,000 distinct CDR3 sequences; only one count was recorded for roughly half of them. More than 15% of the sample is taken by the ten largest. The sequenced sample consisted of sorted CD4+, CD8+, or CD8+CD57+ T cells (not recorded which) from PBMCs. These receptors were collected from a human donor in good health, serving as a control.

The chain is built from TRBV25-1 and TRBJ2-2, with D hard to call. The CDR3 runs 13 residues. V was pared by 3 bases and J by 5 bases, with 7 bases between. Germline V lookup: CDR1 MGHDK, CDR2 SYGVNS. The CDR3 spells CASSELGTGELFF. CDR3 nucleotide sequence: TGTGCCAGCAGTGAGCTAGGGACCGGGGAGCTGTTTTTT.

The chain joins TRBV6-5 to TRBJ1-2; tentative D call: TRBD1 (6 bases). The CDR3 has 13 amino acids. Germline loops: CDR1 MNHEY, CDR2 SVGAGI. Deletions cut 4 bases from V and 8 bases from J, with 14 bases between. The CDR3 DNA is TGTGCCAGCAGTTTCGGACAGAAGCAAGGCTACACCTTC. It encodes CASSFGQKQGYTF.

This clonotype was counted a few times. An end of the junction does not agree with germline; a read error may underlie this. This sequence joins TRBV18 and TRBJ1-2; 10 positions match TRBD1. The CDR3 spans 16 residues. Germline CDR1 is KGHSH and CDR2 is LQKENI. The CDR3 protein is CASSPPSGQGPTGYTF. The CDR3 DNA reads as TGTGCCAGCTCCCCACCCTCGGGACAGGGGCCTACAGGCTACACCTTC.

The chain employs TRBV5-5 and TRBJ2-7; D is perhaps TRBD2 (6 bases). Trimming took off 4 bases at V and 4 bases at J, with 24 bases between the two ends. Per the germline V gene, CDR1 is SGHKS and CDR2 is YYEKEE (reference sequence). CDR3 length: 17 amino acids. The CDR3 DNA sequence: TGTGCCAGCAGCCAAGGGAGGTCGACAGAGGTTGAGTACGAGCAGTACTTC. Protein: CASSQGRSTEVEYEQYF.

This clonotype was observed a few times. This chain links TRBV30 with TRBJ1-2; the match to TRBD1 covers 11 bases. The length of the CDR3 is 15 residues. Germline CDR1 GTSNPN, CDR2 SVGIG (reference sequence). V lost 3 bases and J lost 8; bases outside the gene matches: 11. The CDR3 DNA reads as TGTGCCTGGAGGATGGGCGGGACAGGGGGGTTGGGCTACACCTTC. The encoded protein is CAWRMGGTGGLGYTF.

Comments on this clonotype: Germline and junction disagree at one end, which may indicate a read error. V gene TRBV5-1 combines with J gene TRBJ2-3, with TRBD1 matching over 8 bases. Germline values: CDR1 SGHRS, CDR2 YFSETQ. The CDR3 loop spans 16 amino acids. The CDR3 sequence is CASRVSTGQVTDAQYF. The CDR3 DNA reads TGCGCCAGCAGAGTTTCAACGGGACAGGTCACAGATGCGCAGTATTTT.

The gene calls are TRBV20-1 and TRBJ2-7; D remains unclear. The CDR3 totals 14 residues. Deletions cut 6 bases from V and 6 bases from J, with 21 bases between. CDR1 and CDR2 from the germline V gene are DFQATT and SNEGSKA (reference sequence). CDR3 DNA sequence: TGCAGTGCGAAACCCGTCGACGCGCTCCCCGAGCAGTACTTC. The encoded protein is CSAKPVDALPEQYF.

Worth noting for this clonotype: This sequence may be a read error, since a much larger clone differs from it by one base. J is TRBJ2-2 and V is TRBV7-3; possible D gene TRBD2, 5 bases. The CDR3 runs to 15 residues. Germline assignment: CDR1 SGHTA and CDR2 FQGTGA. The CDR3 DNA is TGTGCCAGCAGCCCCGGAACAGTAAACACCGGGGAGCTGTCTTTT. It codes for CASSPGTVNTGELSF.

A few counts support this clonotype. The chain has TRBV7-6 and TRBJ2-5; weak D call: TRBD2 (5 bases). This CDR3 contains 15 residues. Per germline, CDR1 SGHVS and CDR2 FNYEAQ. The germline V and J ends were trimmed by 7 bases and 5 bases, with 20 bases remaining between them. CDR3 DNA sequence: TGTGCCAGCAACCCACCTTCTGAGGGTCGGGAGACCCAGTACTTC. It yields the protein CASNPPSEGRETQYF.

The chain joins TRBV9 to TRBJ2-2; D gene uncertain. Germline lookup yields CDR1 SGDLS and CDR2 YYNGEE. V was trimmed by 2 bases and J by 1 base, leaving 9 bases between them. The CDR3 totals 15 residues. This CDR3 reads CASSVVGVNTGELFF. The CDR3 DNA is TGTGCCAGCAGCGTTGTTGGTGTGAACACCGGGGAGCTGTTTTTT.

The CDR3 sequence is CASTRALGEAFF. The CDR3 DNA follows: TGTGCCAGCACTAGAGCTCTGGGGGAAGCTTTCTTT. The rearrangement joins TRBV2 to TRBJ1-1; D not resolved. This CDR3 region has 12 residues. In germline, CDR1 is SNHLY, CDR2 FYNNEI. Trimming cost V 7 bases and J 8 bases, with 14 bases left between them.

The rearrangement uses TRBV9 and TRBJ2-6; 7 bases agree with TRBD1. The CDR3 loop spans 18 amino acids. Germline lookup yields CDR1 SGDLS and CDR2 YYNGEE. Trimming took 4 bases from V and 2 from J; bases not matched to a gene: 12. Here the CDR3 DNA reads TGTGCCAGCAGCTCCCGACAGGGTTCATTTGCTGGGGCCAACGTCCTGACTTTC. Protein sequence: CASSSRQGSFAGANVLTF.

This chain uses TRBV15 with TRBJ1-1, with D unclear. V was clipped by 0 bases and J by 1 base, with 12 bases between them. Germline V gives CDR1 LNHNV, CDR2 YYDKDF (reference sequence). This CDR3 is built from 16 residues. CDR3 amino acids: CATSRDGPGPNTEAFF. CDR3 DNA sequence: TGTGCCACCAGCAGAGATGGTCCAGGCCCGAACACTGAAGCTTTCTTT. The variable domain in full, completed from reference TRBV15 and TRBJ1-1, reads DAMVIQNPRYQVTQFGKPVTLSCSQTLNHNVMYWYQQKSSQAPKLLFHYYDKDFNNEADTPDNFQSRRPNTSFCFLDIRSPGLGDTAMYLCATSRDGPGPNTEAFFGQGTRLTVV.

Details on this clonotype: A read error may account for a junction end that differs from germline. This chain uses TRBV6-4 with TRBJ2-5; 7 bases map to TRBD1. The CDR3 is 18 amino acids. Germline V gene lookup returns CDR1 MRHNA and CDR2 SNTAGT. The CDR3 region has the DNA TGTGCCACCAGTGATTCGAAAATCCGACAGGGCCTACAAGAGACCCAGTACTTC. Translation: CATSDSKIRQGLQETQYF.

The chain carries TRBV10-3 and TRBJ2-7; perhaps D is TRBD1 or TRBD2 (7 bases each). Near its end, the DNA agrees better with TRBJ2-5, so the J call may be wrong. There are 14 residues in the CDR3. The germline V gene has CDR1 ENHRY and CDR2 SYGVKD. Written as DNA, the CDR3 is TGTGCCATCAGTGACCGACAGGGAGGGGAGACCCAGTACTTC. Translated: CAISDRQGGETQYF.

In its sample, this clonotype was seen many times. The CDR3 is CASSFSGVGNTIYF. Here the CDR3 DNA reads TGTGCCAGCAGCTTTTCTGGGGTCGGAAACACCATATATTTT. The chain links TRBV5-8 to TRBJ1-3; no reliable D call. This CDR3 is built from 14 residues. Between the trimmed V and J ends, which lost 2 bases and 4 bases, there was a span of 10 bases. The V gene's germline CDR1 is SGHTS and CDR2 YDEGEE.

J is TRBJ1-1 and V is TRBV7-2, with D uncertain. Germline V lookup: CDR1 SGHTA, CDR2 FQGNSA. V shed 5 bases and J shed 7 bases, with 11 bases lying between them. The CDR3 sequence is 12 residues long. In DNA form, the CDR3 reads TGTGCCAGCAGCATGGACCTACATGAAGCTTTCTTT. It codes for CASSMDLHEAFF.

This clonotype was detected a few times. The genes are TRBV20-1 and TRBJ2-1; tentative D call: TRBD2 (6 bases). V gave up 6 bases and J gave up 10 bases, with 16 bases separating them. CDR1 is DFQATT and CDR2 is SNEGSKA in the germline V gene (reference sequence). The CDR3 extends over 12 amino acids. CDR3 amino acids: CSASREVYEQFF. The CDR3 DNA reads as TGCAGTGCGTCCAGGGAGGTATACGAGCAGTTCTTC.

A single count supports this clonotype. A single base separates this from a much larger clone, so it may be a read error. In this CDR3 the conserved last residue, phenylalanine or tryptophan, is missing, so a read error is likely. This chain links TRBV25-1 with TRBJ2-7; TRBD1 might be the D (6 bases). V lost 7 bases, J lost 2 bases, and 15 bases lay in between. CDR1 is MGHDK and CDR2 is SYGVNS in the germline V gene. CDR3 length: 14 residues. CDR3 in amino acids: CASKYGQLTYEQYL. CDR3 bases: TGTGCCAGCAAATACGGACAGTTAACCTACGAGCAGTACCTC.

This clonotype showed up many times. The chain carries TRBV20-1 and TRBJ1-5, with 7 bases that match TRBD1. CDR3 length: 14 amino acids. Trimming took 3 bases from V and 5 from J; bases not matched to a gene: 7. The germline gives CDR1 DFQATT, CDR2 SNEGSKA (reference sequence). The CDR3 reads CSASSDRLYQPQHF. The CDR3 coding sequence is TGCAGTGCTAGTTCGGACAGGCTTTATCAGCCCCAGCATTTT.